A selection of T cell receptor beta chains follows, all from one sample in a study of blood T cell repertoires in COVID-19. The data were produced by immunoSEQ multiplex PCR, yet TCRdb's version contains in-frame clones alone and is incomplete. The data show about 87,000 clones, with around 85% seen just once and roughly 15% held by the top ten. Sequenced material: peripheral blood. These receptors were taken from a woman aged 80 or over with active or convalescent COVID-19. Both conserved end residues are part of each CDR3. Each record gives: J gene, D gene, clone size, V gene, CDR3 protein, CDR3 DNA. D genes are given only for firm matches. Size values are once, few and many counts, or a class for expanded clones, and some rows have none.

TRBJ2-6,-,-,TRBV7-9,CASTLPSGANVLTF,TGTGCCAGCACCCTTCCCTCTGGGGCCAACGTCCTGACTTTC
TRBJ1-5,-,-,TRBV30,CAWSRDKGQPQHF,TGTGCCTGGAGCCGGGATAAGGGTCAGCCCCAGCATTTT
TRBJ2-4,-,-,TRBV5-5,CASSHAEDTLAKNIQYF,TGTGCCAGCAGCCATGCCGAGGACACCCTAGCCAAAAACATTCAGTACTTC
TRBJ2-1,TRBD2,few,TRBV4-3,CASSQVILAGGRNEQFF,TGCGCCAGCAGCCAAGTCATTCTAGCGGGAGGGAGGAATGAGCAGTTCTTC
TRBJ2-1,TRBD1,-,TRBV11-3,CASSPRQGAYNEQFF,TGTGCCAGCAGCCCACGACAGGGTGCCTACAATGAGCAGTTCTTC
TRBJ2-1,TRBD2,-,TRBV5-1,CASSRRTSGDLGNEQFF,TGCGCCAGCAGCCGGCGGACTAGCGGGGATCTTGGGAATGAGCAGTTCTTC
TRBJ1-6,TRBD1,-,TRBV27,CASSAGQGYNSPLHF,TGTGCCAGCAGTGCAGGACAGGGTTATAATTCACCCCTCCACTTT
TRBJ1-1,TRBD1,-,TRBV28,CASYSEGQGGNTEAFF,TGTGCCAGCTATAGCGAGGGACAGGGTGGGAACACTGAAGCTTTCTTT
TRBJ1-4,-,-,TRBV6-5,CASTSGWGLEKLFF,TGTGCCAGCACCTCCGGGTGGGGGCTTGAAAAACTGTTTTTT
TRBJ2-1,TRBD2,-,TRBV7-2,CASSPRLAGGMMANNEQFF,TGTGCCAGCAGCCCACGACTAGCGGGAGGTATGATGGCGAACAATGAGCAGTTCTTC
TRBJ2-7,TRBD2,-,TRBV6-5,CASSYSSGGYEQYF,TGTGCCAGCAGTTACTCAAGCGGGGGCTACGAGCAGTACTTC
TRBJ2-5,-,-,TRBV7-8,CASSPAGGTQYF,TGTGCCAGCAGCCCCGCCGGGGGGACCCAGTACTTC
TRBJ1-4,-,once,TRBV5-8,CASSVVLAGEKLFF,TGTGCCAGCAGCGTTGTTCTGGCGGGGGAAAAACTGTTTTTT
TRBJ2-5,-,-,TRBV2,CASSRDSQETQYF,TGTGCCAGCAGTAGGGACTCCCAAGAGACCCAGTACTTC
TRBJ1-6,TRBD1,-,TRBV2,CASQGTDNSPLHF,TGTGCCAGTCAGGGGACAGATAATTCACCCCTCCACTTT
TRBJ2-2,-,-,TRBV7-3,CASSLGQGITGELFF,TGTGCCAGCAGCTTAGGGCAGGGGATCACCGGGGAGCTGTTTTTT
TRBJ2-3,TRBD2,-,TRBV10-3,CAISELATDTQYF,TGTGCCATCAGTGAACTAGCGACAGATACGCAGTATTTT
TRBJ1-1,-,-,TRBV27,CASSFYDPPRFEAFF,TGTGCCAGCAGTTTTTATGACCCCCCGAGGTTTGAAGCTTTCTTT
TRBJ2-2,TRBD1,-,TRBV7-2,CASSGQGTGELFF,TGTGCCAGCAGCGGACAGGGCACCGGGGAGCTGTTTTTT
TRBJ1-1,TRBD1,-,TRBV7-3,CASTDQGDTEAFF,TGTGCCAGCACCGACCAGGGGGACACTGAAGCTTTCTTT
TRBJ2-5,TRBD2,-,TRBV7-2,CASSSAGGEGTQYF,TGTGCCAGCAGCTCCGCGGGGGGCGAGGGGACCCAGTACTTC
TRBJ1-1,-,-,TRBV7-9,CASSRGAGAEAFF,TGTGCCAGCAGCCGGGGGGCAGGGGCTGAAGCTTTCTTT
TRBJ2-6,TRBD2,-,TRBV11-2,CASSPRGGGSGANVLTF,TGTGCCAGCAGCCCGCGGGGCGGGGGCTCTGGGGCCAACGTCCTGACTTTC
TRBJ1-2,-,-,TRBV28,CASSGRAGYTF,TGTGCCAGCAGTGGCAGGGCAGGCTACACCTTC
TRBJ1-2,TRBD1,-,TRBV12-3/TRBV12-4,CASRFGTGKGYTF,TGTGCCAGCAGATTTGGGACAGGGAAAGGCTACACCTTC
TRBJ2-1,-,-,TRBV4-1,CASSHEGFEQFF,TGCGCCAGCAGCCATGAGGGTTTTGAGCAGTTCTTC
TRBJ2-7,-,-,TRBV2,CASSGQSYEQYF,TGTGCCAGCAGTGGACAGAGTTACGAGCAGTACTTC
TRBJ1-3,-,-,TRBV6-4,CASSESSSSGNTIYF,TGTGCCAGCAGTGAAAGTTCCAGCTCTGGAAACACCATATATTTT
TRBJ2-7,-,many,TRBV18,CASSPGVGEQYF,TGTGCCAGCTCACCCGGGGTCGGGGAGCAGTACTTC
TRBJ1-2,TRBD1,-,TRBV28,CASRRDRGIYGYTF,TGTGCCAGCAGGCGCGACAGGGGGATCTATGGCTACACCTTC
TRBJ1-2,-,medium-sized,TRBV3-1/TRBV3-2,CASSDGRVGTF,TGTGCCAGCAGCGATGGCAGGGTGGGCACCTTC
TRBJ1-5,-,-,TRBV19,CASSTPGGSNQPQHF,TGTGCCAGTAGTACCCCGGGGGGTAGCAATCAGCCCCAGCATTTT
TRBJ2-5,-,-,TRBV6-5,CASRLSGGETQYF,TGTGCCAGCAGATTGAGCGGAGGGGAGACCCAGTACTTC
TRBJ1-1,-,-,TRBV7-9,CASRRAPGGGTEAFF,TGTGCCAGCAGACGGGCCCCGGGCGGGGGCACTGAAGCTTTCTTT
TRBJ1-5,-,few,TRBV19,CATHGGVTNQPQHF,TGTGCCACCCACGGGGGGGTCACCAATCAGCCCCAGCATTTT
TRBJ1-2,TRBD1,-,TRBV19,CASSRTGSNYGYTF,TGTGCCAGTAGTAGGACAGGATCTAACTATGGCTACACCTTC
TRBJ2-5,-,-,TRBV19,CASSIDPQSGGTQYF,TGTGCCAGTAGTATAGATCCGCAGAGTGGAGGGACCCAGTACTTC
TRBJ2-1,-,once,TRBV6-2/TRBV6-3,CASSSSGVIRNEQFF,TGTGCCAGCAGTTCATCAGGGGTAATTAGGAATGAGCAGTTCTTC
TRBJ1-3,-,once,TRBV10-3,CATNSDGNTIYF,TGTGCCACCAATAGTGATGGAAACACCATATATTTT
TRBJ2-7,TRBD1,-,TRBV7-9,CASSLGAGQGDYEQYF,TGTGCCAGCAGCTTAGGAGCAGGGCAGGGGGACTACGAGCAGTACTTC
TRBJ2-2,-,-,TRBV4-3,CASSQAGVLDTGELFF,TGCGCCAGCAGCCAAGCCGGGGTTTTGGACACCGGGGAGCTGTTTTTT
TRBJ1-6,TRBD1,-,TRBV7-9,CASSLGTGSPLHF,TGTGCCAGCAGCTTGGGGACAGGGTCACCCCTCCACTTT
TRBJ2-7,TRBD1,once,TRBV5-6,CASSLVAGQGFYEQYF,TGTGCCAGCAGCTTGGTGGCGGGACAGGGCTTCTACGAGCAGTACTTC
TRBJ1-3,-,-,TRBV28,CASSSSRGLRSGNTIYF,TGTGCCAGCAGTTCATCTCGAGGACTGCGCTCTGGAAACACCATATATTTT
TRBJ1-4,-,-,TRBV9,CASSRTGINEKLFF,TGTGCCAGCAGCAGAACAGGAATCAATGAAAAACTGTTTTTT
TRBJ2-2,-,-,TRBV28,CASSLEGANTGELFF,TGTGCCAGCAGTTTAGAAGGGGCCAACACCGGGGAGCTGTTTTTT
TRBJ2-2,TRBD2,-,TRBV30,CAWSVWAGVGTGELFF,TGTGCCTGGAGTGTATGGGCGGGAGTGGGAACCGGGGAGCTGTTTTTT
TRBJ1-1,TRBD1,-,TRBV28,CASSGQGATEAFF,TGTGCCAGCAGTGGACAGGGGGCGACTGAAGCTTTCTTT
TRBJ1-2,-,-,TRBV3-1/TRBV3-2,CASSSRTANYGYTF,TGTGCCAGCAGCTCCCGGACAGCTAACTATGGCTACACCTTC
TRBJ2-6,-,-,TRBV11-2,CASSLEGLSSGANVLTF,TGTGCCAGCAGCTTAGAAGGACTCAGCTCTGGGGCCAACGTCCTGACTTTC
TRBJ2-4,-,-,TRBV7-9,CASSLALSRNIQYF,TGTGCCAGCAGCTTAGCGCTATCGCGGAACATTCAGTACTTC
TRBJ1-6,-,few,TRBV6-5,CASSFRRDNSPLHF,TGTGCCAGCAGTTTTAGGAGGGATAATTCACCCCTCCACTTT
TRBJ2-1,TRBD2,-,TRBV9,CASSGDLAGGPREQFF,TGTGCCAGCAGCGGGGACCTGGCGGGAGGGCCCCGTGAGCAGTTCTTC
TRBJ1-4,TRBD1,-,TRBV10-1,CASSLTGGANEKLFF,TGCGCCAGCAGTCTCACAGGGGGAGCTAATGAAAAACTGTTTTTT
TRBJ1-1,TRBD1,-,TRBV2,CASSRGQGKDTEAFF,TGTGCCAGCAGTAGGGGACAGGGTAAGGACACTGAAGCTTTCTTT